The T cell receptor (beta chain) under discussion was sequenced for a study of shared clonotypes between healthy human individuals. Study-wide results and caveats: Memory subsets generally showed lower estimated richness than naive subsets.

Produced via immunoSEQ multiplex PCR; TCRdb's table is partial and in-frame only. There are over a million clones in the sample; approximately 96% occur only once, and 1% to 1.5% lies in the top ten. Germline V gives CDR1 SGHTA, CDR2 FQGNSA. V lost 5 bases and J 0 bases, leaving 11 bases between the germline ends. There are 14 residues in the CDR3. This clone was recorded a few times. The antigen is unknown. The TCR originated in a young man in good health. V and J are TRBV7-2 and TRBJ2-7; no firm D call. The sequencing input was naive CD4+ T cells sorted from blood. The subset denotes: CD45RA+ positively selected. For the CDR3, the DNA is TGTGCCAGCAGCGCAGACTGGAGCTCCTACGAGCAGTACTTC. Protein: CASSADWSSYEQYF.